The 11 T cell receptor beta chains below all came from one sample that was sequenced in a study of blood T cell repertoires in COVID-19. Clones were read by immunoSEQ multiplex PCR, and TCRdb kept only the in-frame ones, dropping some. Of about 290,000 clones in the sample, approximately 89% were seen once. The sample consisted of peripheral blood. Source of these receptors: a woman younger than 45 with COVID-19, enrolled during active disease.

V usage is TRBV7-2 and J usage is TRBJ1-2; D uncertain. Germline V lookup: CDR1 SGHTA, CDR2 FQGNSA. The CDR3 has 14 amino acids. Trimming took off 0 bases at V and 4 bases at J, with 9 bases between the two ends. Here the CDR3 DNA reads TGTGCCAGCAGCTTAGCGGGGAGCGGCTATGGCTACACCTTC. It specifies CASSLAGSGYGYTF.

V gene TRBV11-2 combines with J gene TRBJ2-1; D remains ambiguous. The CDR3 has 12 residues. The V end lost 4 bases, the J end lost 8 bases, and 9 bases lay between the germline ends. Germline V lookup: CDR1 SGHAT, CDR2 FQNNGV. The CDR3 sequence is CASSSPTDEQFF. CDR3 in DNA: TGTGCCAGCAGCTCCCCTACGGATGAGCAGTTCTTC.

V gene TRBV18 combines with J gene TRBJ1-3, with unresolved D. CDR3 length: 16 residues. The germline V gene has CDR1 KGHSH and CDR2 LQKENI. The V gene lost 1 base and the J gene lost 2 bases, with 12 bases spanning the gap. CDR3 loop: CASSPHPGTTGNTIYF. Here the CDR3 DNA reads TGTGCCAGCTCACCACATCCAGGAACAACTGGAAACACCATATATTTT.

The rearrangement links TRBV21-1 to TRBJ1-1; the D call in the table, TRBD1, was not verified against the DNA. TRBV21-1 is recorded as a pseudogene. The length of the CDR3 is 17 residues. The CDR3 DNA reads TGTGCCAGCAGCAAAAGGAGAGGGGGAAATTTTAACACTGAAGCTTTCTTT. It yields the protein CASSKRRGGNFNTEAFF.

Many counts were recorded for this clone. The junction departs from the called germline gene at one end, perhaps through a read error. This chain uses TRBV2 with TRBJ2-7, with no clear D. The CDR3 runs 9 residues. Germline values: CDR1 SNHLY, CDR2 FYNNEI. In DNA form, the CDR3 reads TGTGCCAGTGGTAGAGGCGAGAACTTC. It yields the protein CASGRGENF.

J is TRBJ1-3 and V is TRBV5-6; tentatively, D is TRBD1 (5 bases). Germline V gene data show CDR1 as SGHDT and CDR2 as YYEEEE. Between the trimmed V and J ends, which lost 6 bases and 0 bases, there was a span of 13 bases. This CDR3 region has 15 residues. This chain's CDR3 is CASKDSPHSGNTIYF. The CDR3, as DNA: TGTGCCAGCAAAGACAGTCCCCACTCTGGAAACACCATATATTTT.

The chain employs TRBV5-1 and TRBJ1-2; 8 nucleotides agree with TRBD1. The CDR3 consists of 13 residues. The V gene's germline CDR1 is SGHRS and CDR2 YFSETQ. V was pared by 4 bases and J by 4 bases, with 3 bases of the junction left unmatched. The CDR3 nucleotides read TGCGCCAGCAGCCAAGGGACAGGCTATGGCTACACCTTC. Protein: CASSQGTGYGYTF.

The chain has TRBV10-3 and TRBJ1-1; D unresolved. The V gene lost 0 bases and the J gene lost 5 bases, with 10 bases spanning the gap. This CDR3 is 14 amino acids long. Germline CDR1 ENHRY, CDR2 SYGVKD. CDR3 coding DNA: TGTGCCATCAGTGAGTCGCCCCCGGGGACTGAAGCTTTCTTT. Protein product: CAISESPPGTEAFF.

This sequence joins TRBV10-2 and TRBJ2-7; possibly TRBD2 for D (6 bases). CDR3 length equals 11 residues. Trimming left V 6 bases short and J 11 bases short, with 14 bases between. Germline-derived CDR1 and CDR2 are WSHSY and SAAADI. The CDR3 reads CASRGDSWEYF. In DNA, the CDR3 is TGCGCCAGCAGGGGGGACTCTTGGGAGTACTTC.

This chain uses TRBV28 with TRBJ1-4; D gene unclear. The CDR3 length is 16 residues. The V and J ends lost 2 bases and 0 bases respectively, with 10 bases between them. Germline-derived CDR1 and CDR2 are MDHEN and SYDVKM. CDR3 sequence reads: CASSLVQEATNEKLFF. DNA for the CDR3: TGTGCCAGCAGTTTAGTCCAGGAAGCAACTAATGAAAAACTGTTTTTT.

This clone was seen more than once but under ten times. The rearrangement uses TRBV15 and TRBJ1-5; unclear D gene. V was clipped by 0 bases and J by 9 bases, with 15 bases between them. The CDR3 extends over 15 amino acids. From germline, CDR1 is LNHNV and CDR2 YYDKDF (reference sequence). Here the CDR3 DNA reads TGTGCCACCAGCAGAGAAAGTGGTATGGGCTTGCCCCAGCATTTT. This encodes CATSRESGMGLPQHF.